The clone carrying this TCR beta chain has just one count. The antigen remains unidentified. The sample comes from a study of cytomegalovirus exposure and HLA in healthy donors. Regarding the study as a whole: Clusters of TCRs from the first cohort tended to co-occur in the 130 or so validation repertoires (as a later analysis found). Researchers catalogued over 150 TCR beta chains as cytomegalovirus-associated.

The CDR3 consists of 15 residues. Trimming at V came to 5 bases and at J to 2 bases, leaving 9 bases not matched to a gene. In germline, CDR1 is SGDLS, CDR2 YYNGEE. TCRdb's copy holds only in-frame clones and misses some; the assay was immunoSEQ multiplex PCR. Among about 130,000 clones listed, 89% were seen once. Donors were drawn from the roughly 120-subject validation cohort, separate from the roughly 700-subject first cohort. The clonotype comes from a man aged 25 to 40 in good health and CMV-seronegative. The chain recombines TRBV9 with TRBJ1-2; 7 nucleotides align to TRBD1. The specimen was PBMCs. Written as DNA, the CDR3 is TGTGCCAGCAGTCTCCGGGACAGCTCCAACTATGGCTACACCTTC. Protein product: CASSLRDSSNYGYTF.